This T cell receptor beta chain was profiled in a study of technical replicates of blood from a handful of donors. Assay used: immunoSEQ multiplex PCR; TCRdb lists only in-frame clones, some missing. The top ten hold around 0.25% of the sample, which has more than 65,000 clones, roughly 94% seen once. The germline V gene has CDR1 SGHVS and CDR2 FNYEAQ. Unmatched junction bases numbered 2, after V lost 5 bases and J lost 5 bases. There are 12 residues in the CDR3. This receptor was taken from a human donor in good health. Sequencing was done on a sample of T cells isolated from PBMCs. This sequence joins TRBV7-6 and TRBJ2-7; 8 bases map to TRBD1. For the CDR3, the DNA is TGTGCCAGCAGCAAACAGGGGGACGAGCAGTACTTC. Translating gives CASSKQGDEQYF.